This T cell receptor beta chain was captured in a study of T cell repertoires in cytomegalovirus infection (dated by TCRdb to between 2018 and 2021). A note on the overall study: The peptide stimulations were aimed at well-studied HLA-B-restricted epitopes as well as recently identified HLA-C-restricted CMV epitopes, whose presentation resists viral immunomodulation. Because public TCR beta signatures pointed to carriage of CMV infection together with the matching HLA type, the HLA type of each donor mattered for the analysis. Overall study outcomes, separate from this receptor: The ex vivo response was dominated by HLA-C-restricted CMV-specific TCR beta clonotypes, which also provided the single most frequent clonotype in two of eight donors. Cumulative frequency of public TCR beta family members discriminated carriers of CMV infection plus the relevant HLA type in this cohort and an independent approximately 350-donor cohort.

The germline V gene gives CDR1 as MDHEN and CDR2 as SYDVKM. The CDR3 has 16 amino acids, counting the end cysteine and phenylalanine. This entry keeps only the CDR3 DNA: 48 bases, framed from base 1. Unmatched junction bases come to 12, with V trimmed by 4 bases and J by 5 bases. Reads for this sample came from an Illumina HiSeq 1500. The public reads were reprocessed in TCRdb via fastp at Q25 and MiXCR, keeping in-frame beta chains. Entries that share a CDR3 protein sequence are merged under the most common genes and DNA. For this sample the table gives about 500,000 distinct CDR3 sequences, of which more than 30% were detected only once. About a sixth of the sample goes to the ten largest clones. This clonotype was seen a few times. Its antigen remains undetermined. Per-base quality was not reported, and no clone a single base away is much larger than it. What the treatment or condition label conveys for this sample: in vitro stimulation with specific CMV peptide epitopes to enrich CMV-specific T cells.

The material sequenced was cultured PBMCs, taken from culture after CMV antigen stimulation. The sequence came from a human donor in good health (CMV status not recorded). Some clones in this sample may be carry-over from other donors' samples. The V and J genes are TRBV28 and TRBJ2-5, with 8 middle bases fitting TRBD1. The DNA sequence is given as TGTGCCAGCAGTTCAAGTTCGGACAGGGCAAGTGAGACCCAGTACTTC. Its coded protein is CASSSSSDRASETQYF. Reference TRBV28 and TRBJ2-5 genes cover what lies past the CDR3, so the full variable domain is DVKVTQSSRYLVKRTGEKVFLECVQDMDHENMFWYRQDPGLGLRLIYFSYDVKMKEKGDIPEGYSVSREKKERFSLILESASTNQTSMYLCASSSSSDRASETQYFGPGTRLLVL.